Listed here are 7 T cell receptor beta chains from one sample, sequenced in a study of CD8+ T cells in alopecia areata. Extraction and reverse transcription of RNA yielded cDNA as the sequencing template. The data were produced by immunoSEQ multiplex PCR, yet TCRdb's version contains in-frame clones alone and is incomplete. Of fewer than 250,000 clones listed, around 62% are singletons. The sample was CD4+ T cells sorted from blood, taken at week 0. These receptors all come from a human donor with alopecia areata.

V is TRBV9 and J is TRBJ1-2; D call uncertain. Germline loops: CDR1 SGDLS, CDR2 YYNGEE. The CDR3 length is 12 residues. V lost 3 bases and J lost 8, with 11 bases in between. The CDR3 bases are TGTGCCAGCAGCGCAGACCCTCGAGGCTACACCTTC. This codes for CASSADPRGYTF. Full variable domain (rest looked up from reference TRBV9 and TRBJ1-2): DSGVTQTPKHLITATGQRVTLRCSPRSGDLSVYWYQQSLDQGLQFLIQYYNGEERAKGNILERFSAQQFPDLHSELNLSSLELGDSALYFCASSADPRGYTFGSGTRLTVV.

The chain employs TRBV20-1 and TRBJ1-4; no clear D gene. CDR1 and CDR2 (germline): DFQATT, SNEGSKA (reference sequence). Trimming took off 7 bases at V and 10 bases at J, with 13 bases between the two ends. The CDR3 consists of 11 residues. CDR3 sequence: CSGEGFGKLFF. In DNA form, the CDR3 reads TGCAGTGGTGAGGGTTTTGGAAAACTGTTTTTT.

The CDR3 protein is CAITQREGTEQFF. CDR3 nucleotide sequence: TGTGCCATCACCCAGCGGGAGGGCACTGAGCAGTTCTTC. The chain has TRBV10-3 and TRBJ2-1; 10 positions agree with TRBD2. Trimming took 7 bases from V and 9 from J; bases not matched to a gene: 6. Germline V CDR1 and CDR2: ENHRY, SYGVKD. The CDR3 runs 13 residues.

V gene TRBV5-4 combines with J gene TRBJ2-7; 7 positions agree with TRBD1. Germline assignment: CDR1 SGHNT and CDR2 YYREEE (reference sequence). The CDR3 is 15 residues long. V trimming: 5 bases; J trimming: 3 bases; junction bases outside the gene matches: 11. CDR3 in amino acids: CASSRDRAALYEQYF. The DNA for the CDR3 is TGTGCCAGCAGTCGCGACAGGGCGGCACTCTACGAGCAGTACTTC. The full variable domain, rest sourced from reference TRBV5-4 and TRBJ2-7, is ETGVTQSPTHLIKTRGQQVTLRCSSQSGHNTVSWYQQALGQGPQFIFQYYREEENGRGNFPPRFSGLQFPNYSSELNVNALELDDSALYLCASSRDRAALYEQYFGPGTRLTVT.

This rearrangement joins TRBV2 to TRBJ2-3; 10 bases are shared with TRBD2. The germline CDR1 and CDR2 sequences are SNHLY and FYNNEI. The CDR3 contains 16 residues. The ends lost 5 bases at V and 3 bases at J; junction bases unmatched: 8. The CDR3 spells CASSLGAGGTTDTQYF. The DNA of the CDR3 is TGTGCCAGCAGTTTAGGAGCGGGGGGGACGACAGATACGCAGTATTTT.

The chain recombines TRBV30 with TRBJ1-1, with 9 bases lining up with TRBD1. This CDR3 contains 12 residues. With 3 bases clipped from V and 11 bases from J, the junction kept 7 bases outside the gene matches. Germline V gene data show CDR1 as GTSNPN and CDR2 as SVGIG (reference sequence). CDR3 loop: CAWSADRGAAFF. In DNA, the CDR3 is TGTGCCTGGAGCGCGGACAGGGGCGCCGCTTTCTTT.

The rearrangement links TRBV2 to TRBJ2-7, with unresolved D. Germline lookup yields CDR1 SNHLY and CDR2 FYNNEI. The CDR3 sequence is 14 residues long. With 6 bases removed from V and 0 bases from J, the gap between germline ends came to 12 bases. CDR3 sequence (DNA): TGTGCCAGCAGCGGACCCAATTCCTCCTACGAGCAGTACTTC. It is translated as CASSGPNSSYEQYF.